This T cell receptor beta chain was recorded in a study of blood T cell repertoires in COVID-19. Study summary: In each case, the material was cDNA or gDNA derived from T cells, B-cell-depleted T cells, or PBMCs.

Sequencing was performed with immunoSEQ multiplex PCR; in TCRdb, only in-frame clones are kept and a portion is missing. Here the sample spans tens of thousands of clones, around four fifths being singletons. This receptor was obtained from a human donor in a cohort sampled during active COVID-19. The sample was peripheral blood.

The CDR3 reads CASSSTGEENTEAFF. CDR3 nucleotides: TGTGCCAGCAGTTCGACAGGGGAAGAAAACACTGAAGCTTTCTTT. This rearrangement joins TRBV2 to TRBJ1-1; 8 nucleotides agree with TRBD1. Germline lookup yields CDR1 SNHLY and CDR2 FYNNEI. The junction had 7 bases not matched to a gene; V was cut back by 5 bases and J by 2 bases. CDR3 length: 15 residues.